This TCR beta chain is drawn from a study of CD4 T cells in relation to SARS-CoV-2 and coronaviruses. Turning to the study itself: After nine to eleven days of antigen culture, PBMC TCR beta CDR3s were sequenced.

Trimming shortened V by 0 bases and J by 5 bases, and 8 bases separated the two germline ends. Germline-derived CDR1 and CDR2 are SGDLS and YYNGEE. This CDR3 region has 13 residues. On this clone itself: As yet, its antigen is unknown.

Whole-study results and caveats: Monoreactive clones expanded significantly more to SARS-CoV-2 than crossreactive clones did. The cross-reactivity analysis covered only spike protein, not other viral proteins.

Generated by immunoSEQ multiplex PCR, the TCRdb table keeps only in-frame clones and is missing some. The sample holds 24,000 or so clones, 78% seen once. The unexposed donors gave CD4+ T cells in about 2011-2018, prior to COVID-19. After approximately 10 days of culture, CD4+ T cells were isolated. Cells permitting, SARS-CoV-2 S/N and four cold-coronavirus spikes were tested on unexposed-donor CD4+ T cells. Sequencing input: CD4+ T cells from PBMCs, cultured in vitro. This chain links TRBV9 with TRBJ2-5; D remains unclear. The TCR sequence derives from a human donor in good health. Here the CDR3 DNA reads TGTGCCAGCAGCGTAGCCGGATGGGAGACCCAGTACTTC. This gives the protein CASSVAGWETQYF.